This passage covers 9 T cell receptor beta chains from one sample sequenced in a study of control samples from healthy donors and cancer patients. Method: immunoSEQ multiplex PCR; TCRdb's copy keeps in-frame clones and lacks some. This sample has more than 150,000 clones, with 92% found just once. Sample: blood. The origin of the receptors is a woman aged 30 to 39 in good health.

The rearrangement uses TRBV27 and TRBJ2-7, with 10 bases lining up with TRBD1. The CDR3 extends over 15 amino acids. With 6 bases clipped from V and 2 bases from J, the junction kept 7 bases outside the gene matches. Germline V gives CDR1 MNHEY, CDR2 SMNVEV (reference sequence). The CDR3 DNA reads as TGTGCCAGCAGGAAAGACAGGGGGCGTCCCTACGAGCAGTACTTC. Its protein product is CASRKDRGRPYEQYF.

The chain uses TRBV9 and TRBJ2-5; 10 positions match TRBD2. The CDR3 consists of 17 residues. Germline lookup yields CDR1 SGDLS and CDR2 YYNGEE. Losses at the gene ends were 0 bases for V and 1 base for J; bases not matched to a gene: 6. The CDR3 nucleotides are TGTGCCAGCAGCGTAGGGATAGCGGGAGGTCCCCAAGAGACCCAGTACTTC. It translates to CASSVGIAGGPQETQYF.

V usage is TRBV5-1 and J usage is TRBJ2-5; possibly TRBD2 for D (6 bases). The germline V gene encodes CDR1 SGHRS and CDR2 YFSETQ. The CDR3 is 14 amino acids. V lost 1 base and J 5 bases, leaving 12 bases between the germline ends. This CDR3 reads CASSLNRGGETQYF. The CDR3, as DNA: TGCGCCAGCAGCTTGAACCGTGGAGGGGAGACCCAGTACTTC.

This clone was counted once. This chain uses TRBV11-1 with TRBJ1-3; D gene uncertain. The germline V gene has CDR1 SGHAT and CDR2 FQDESV (reference sequence). The CDR3 totals 15 residues. The V and J ends lost 5 bases and 0 bases respectively, with 11 bases between them. The CDR3 loop is CASSPDGSSGNTIYF. The DNA of the CDR3 is TGTGCCAGCAGCCCTGACGGGAGCTCTGGAAACACCATATATTTT.

The chain carries TRBV28 and TRBJ2-7; unclear D gene. Germline-derived CDR1 and CDR2 are MDHEN and SYDVKM. V dropped 5 bases and J dropped 6 bases, with 14 bases sitting between them. This CDR3 is built from 13 residues. For the CDR3, the DNA is TGTGCCAGCAGTCCCGAGCTTCTGAGCGAGCAGTACTTC. It encodes CASSPELLSEQYF.

V usage is TRBV5-8 and J usage is TRBJ1-2, with no clear D. V was trimmed by 4 bases and J by 3 bases, leaving 13 bases between them. In germline, CDR1 is SGHTS, CDR2 YDEGEE. There are 14 residues in the CDR3. The CDR3 sequence: CASSPATHDYGYTF. The DNA for the CDR3 is TGTGCCAGCAGCCCGGCCACACATGACTATGGCTACACCTTC.

The gene calls are TRBV7-2 and TRBJ2-7; D gene uncertain. Germline V gene lookup returns CDR1 SGHTA and CDR2 FQGNSA. Between the trimmed V and J ends, which lost 5 bases and 6 bases, there was a span of 14 bases. CDR3 length equals 13 residues. CDR3 protein: CASSPPPQPEQYF. Here the CDR3 DNA reads TGTGCCAGCAGCCCGCCCCCCCAGCCCGAGCAGTACTTC. The full variable domain, its missing parts supplied by reference TRBV7-2 and TRBJ2-7, is GAGVSQSPSNKVTEKGKDVELRCDPISGHTALYWYRQSLGQGLEFLIYFQGNSAPDKSGLPSDRFSAERTGGSVSTLTIQRTQQEDSAVYLCASSPPPQPEQYFGPGTRLTVT.

The gene calls are TRBV7-2 and TRBJ2-7; D is ambiguous. Trimming took 10 bases from V and 0 from J, leaving 13 bases between them. This CDR3 contains 13 residues. CDR1 and CDR2 from the germline V gene are SGHTA and FQGNSA. The CDR3 region is CATAIGSSYEQYF. CDR3 DNA sequence: TGTGCCACCGCGATCGGATCCTCCTACGAGCAGTACTTC. Variable domain in full (rest from reference TRBV7-2 and TRBJ2-7): GAGVSQSPSNKVTEKGKDVELRCDPISGHTALYWYRQSLGQGLEFLIYFQGNSAPDKSGLPSDRFSAERTGGSVSTLTIQRTQQEDSAVYLCATAIGSSYEQYFGPGTRLTVT.

The chain has TRBV28 and TRBJ2-5; possibly TRBD1 for D (6 bases). The CDR3 totals 13 residues. Germline-derived CDR1 and CDR2 are MDHEN and SYDVKM. Trimming cost V 5 bases and J 5 bases, with 12 bases left between them. CDR3 residues: CASSANRVETQYF. CDR3 DNA: TGTGCCAGCAGTGCAAACAGGGTGGAGACCCAGTACTTC. Based on the CDR3 plus reference TRBV28 and TRBJ2-5, the full variable domain is DVKVTQSSRYLVKRTGEKVFLECVQDMDHENMFWYRQDPGLGLRLIYFSYDVKMKEKGDIPEGYSVSREKKERFSLILESASTNQTSMYLCASSANRVETQYFGPGTRLLVL.